This TCR beta chain was captured by sequencing in a study of beta chain features in type 1 diabetes. This clone has at least ten counts. The investigators reverse transcribed all of the isolated RNA, so they sequenced expressed TCRB transcripts. The data were produced by immunoSEQ multiplex PCR, yet TCRdb's version contains in-frame clones alone and is incomplete. The sample includes under 400,000 clones, over 9.5% of them seen just once. V gave up 6 bases and J gave up 8 bases; unmatched junction bases: 5. The CDR3 totals 14 residues. This TCR came from a man between 18 and 35 years old in good health. Sequencing used naive CD4+ T cells from blood. The J gene is TRBJ2-1, the V gene TRBV23-1; 12 bases fit TRBD2. TRBV23-1 is sorted into the ORF group, with uncertain function. The CDR3 region is CASRRLAGVDEQFF. The CDR3 DNA reads TGCGCCAGCAGACGACTAGCGGGAGTTGATGAGCAGTTCTTC.